A selection of T cell receptor beta chains follows, all from one sample in a study of cytotoxic CD8 clonotypes in ibrutinib-treated CLL. Only in-frame clones appear in the TCRdb table, and some are missing; sequencing was by immunoSEQ multiplex PCR. This sample carries tens of thousands of clones, 75% of them seen once, and the ten largest clones take approximately 7.2%. Specimen: PBMCs, collected before ibrutinib treatment. The receptors here all came from a human donor with chronic lymphocytic leukemia. Both conserved end residues are part of each CDR3. The D gene is left open where the match is weak. Clone size appears in some rows only: once, few, many, or a class for an expanded clone.

j_gene | v_gene | abundance | d_gene | CDR3nt | CDR3aa
TRBJ2-7 | TRBV11-2 | - | TRBD1 | TGTGCCAGCAGCTTAGAGTCACCGGGACAGGGTACCTACGAGCAGTACTTC | CASSLESPGQGTYEQYF
TRBJ2-1 | TRBV28 | - | - | TGTGCCAGCATGATTGAAGACTTTCGCAAGCAGTTCTTC | CASMIEDFRKQFF
TRBJ1-3 | TRBV27 | - | - | TGTGCCAGCAAATCGCTTAGTTTTGAAAACACCATATATTTT | CASKSLSFENTIYF
TRBJ1-1 | TRBV11-2 | - | - | TGTGCCAGCAGCTTTCCCGAGCTTATGAACACTGAAGCTTTCTTT | CASSFPELMNTEAFF
TRBJ1-1 | TRBV5-1 | - | - | TGCGCCAGCAGCCGCAGGGGGAACACTGAAGCTTTCTTT | CASSRRGNTEAFF
TRBJ1-1 | TRBV15 | - | TRBD1 | TGTGCCACCAGCGTCGACAGGGGAATCAAGGAGTTACAGAACTTT | CATSVDRGIKELQNF
TRBJ2-1 | TRBV28 | - | TRBD1 | TGTGCCAGCAGTTCACCCCTCCGGGACAGGGGATCGAATGAGCAGTTCTTC | CASSSPLRDRGSNEQFF
TRBJ2-1 | TRBV7-9 | - | - | TGTGCCAGCAGCTTAGTCGACAGGGAGCAGTTCTTC | CASSLVDREQFF
TRBJ2-1 | TRBV6-5 | - | - | TGTGCCAGCAGTTCCGGGACCGCCCGTTCCAATGAGCAGTTCTTC | CASSSGTARSNEQFF
TRBJ2-6 | TRBV21-1 | - | - | TGTGCCGGGTACCCGACAGCCTCGAGCTCTGGGGCCAACGTCCTGACTTTC | CAGYPTASSSGANVLTF
TRBJ1-2 | TRBV30 | - | - | TGTGCCTGGAGTCGGGTCTGGGGAAGTAACTATGGCTACACCTTC | CAWSRVWGSNYGYTF
TRBJ2-5 | TRBV6-1 | - | - | TGTGCCAGCAGGCTCTCCCAAGAGACCCAGTACTTC | CASRLSQETQYF
TRBJ1-1 | TRBV7-9 | once | - | TGTGCCAGCAGCTTAACTGGTGGTAAGACTGAAGCTTTCTTT | CASSLTGGKTEAFF
TRBJ2-1 | TRBV5-1 | once | TRBD1 | TGCGCCAGCAGCTTAACCGGGACAGGGGTCCCTTTAGGAGAGCAGTTCTTC | CASSLTGTGVPLGEQFF
TRBJ1-2 | TRBV4-1 | - | TRBD1 | TGCGCCAGCAGCCACCCCGGACAGGGGGCGGTTGGCTACACCTTC | CASSHPGQGAVGYTF
TRBJ1-1 | TRBV14 | few | - | TGTGCCAGCAGCCACCAAGGGGCAGGCGCTGAAGCTTTCTTT | CASSHQGAGAEAFF
TRBJ2-2 | TRBV11-2 | - | TRBD1 | TGTGCCAGCAGCGAAGGAGGGACAGGGGGCCCCGGGGAGCTGTTTTTT | CASSEGGTGGPGELFF
TRBJ2-3 | TRBV9 | - | - | TGTGCCAGCAGCCCGAGAGGAGGGAGCACAGATACGCAGTATTTT | CASSPRGGSTDTQYF
TRBJ2-7 | TRBV9 | - | TRBD2 | TGTGCCAGCAGCGTGGCCCCGTTGGTTGCCGGGGGGTACGAGCAGTACTTC | CASSVAPLVAGGYEQYF
TRBJ2-7 | TRBV6-1 | - | - | TGTGCCAGCGGTGGACTTACCTCCTACGAGCAGTACTTC | CASGGLTSYEQYF
TRBJ1-4 | TRBV27 | - | TRBD1 | TGTGCCAGCAGTTCACCCCGGGACAGATTTAATGAAAAACTGTTTTTT | CASSSPRDRFNEKLFF
TRBJ1-1 | TRBV5-1 | - | TRBD1 | TGCGCCAGCAGCATTGGACAGGGATTCACTGAAGCTTTCTTT | CASSIGQGFTEAFF
TRBJ2-1 | TRBV9 | - | - | TGTGCCAGCAGCGTAGGAGGGAGCTTGGCCTACAATGAGCAGTTCTTC | CASSVGGSLAYNEQFF
TRBJ1-2 | TRBV4-2 | few | - | TGTGCCAGCAGCTCAACGCCGCAGAGTTACTATGGCTACACCTTC | CASSSTPQSYYGYTF
TRBJ2-2 | TRBV6-5 | - | - | TGTGCCAGCATGCGGACGACGAACACCGGGGAGCTGTTTTTT | CASMRTTNTGELFF
TRBJ2-3 | TRBV6-1 | few | TRBD2 | TGTGCCAGCTCCTTTGAGCGGGGGATAGATACGCAGTATTTT | CASSFERGIDTQYF
TRBJ1-1 | TRBV4-1 | - | - | TGCGCCAGCAGCCAAAGGGACCACCCCTCTTTCTTT | CASSQRDHPSFF
TRBJ2-7 | TRBV5-1 | - | - | TGCGCCAGCAAAGCAAGGGACGAGCAGTACTTC | CASKARDEQYF
TRBJ2-2 | TRBV7-9 | - | TRBD2 | TGTGCCAGCAGCGTGTATCCTCCTAGCGGCACCGGGGAGCTGTTTTTT | CASSVYPPSGTGELFF
TRBJ1-1 | TRBV30 | few | - | TGTGCCTGGAGTCCTCAGGGAATTGCTGAAGCTTTCTTT | CAWSPQGIAEAFF
TRBJ1-4 | TRBV7-2 | - | - | TGTGCCAGCAGCTTGGGGGCGTTGGGTGAAAAACTGTTTTTT | CASSLGALGEKLFF
TRBJ2-7 | TRBV7-9 | once | - | TGTGCCAGCAGCTGGGAGTTGTACGAGCAGTACTTC | CASSWELYEQYF
TRBJ2-2 | TRBV28 | - | - | TGTGCCAGCAGTTTAGGGGGCTACACCGGGGAGCTGTTTTTT | CASSLGGYTGELFF
TRBJ1-5 | TRBV5-4 | - | TRBD1 | TGTGCCAGCTACGACCTCGGACAGGGAGGCAATCAGCCCCAGCATTTT | CASYDLGQGGNQPQHF
TRBJ1-1 | TRBV27 | - | TRBD1 | TGTGCCAGCACCACCGGGACAGCTACTTCTAACACTGAAGCTTTCTTT | CASTTGTATSNTEAFF
TRBJ2-7 | TRBV27 | - | TRBD2 | TGTGCCAGCAGTGAGTCTAGCGGGAGGGCCCACGAGCAGTACTTC | CASSESSGRAHEQYF
TRBJ1-1 | TRBV5-4 | - | - | TGTGCCAGCAGCTTGGACATAAACACTGAAGCTTTCTTT | CASSLDINTEAFF
TRBJ2-7 | TRBV7-9 | - | - | TGTGCCAGCAGCGCTTTCGGTACAGGGTCGTCCTACGAGCAGTACTTC | CASSAFGTGSSYEQYF
TRBJ2-7 | TRBV9 | - | - | TGTGCCAGCAGCGTACAGATAGCGGCACCAACCTACGAGCAGTACTTC | CASSVQIAAPTYEQYF
TRBJ2-7 | TRBV7-2 | - | - | TGTGCCAGCAGCTCCCCGGGCAGGGGGGTCTACGAGCAGTACTTC | CASSSPGRGVYEQYF
TRBJ1-2 | TRBV7-2 | - | TRBD1 | TGTGCCAGCAGGAGGACAGGGAATAACTATGGCTACACCTTC | CASRRTGNNYGYTF
TRBJ2-3 | TRBV2 | - | TRBD2 | TGTGCCAGCAGTGAAGCCTGGATAGCGGGACGCCCGGATACGCAGTATTTT | CASSEAWIAGRPDTQYF
TRBJ2-7 | TRBV11-1 | - | - | TGTGCCAGCAGCTTAATCCAGGGCCCCTACGAGCAGTACTTC | CASSLIQGPYEQYF
TRBJ2-1 | TRBV6-1 | - | - | TGTGCCAGCAGTGAAGGGCTAGCAGGTTACAATGAGCAGTTCTTC | CASSEGLAGYNEQFF
TRBJ2-3 | TRBV5-1 | - | - | TGCGCCAGCAGCTTGTTAGGTCATAGCACAGATACGCAGTATTTT | CASSLLGHSTDTQYF